Listed below are T cell receptor beta chains from one sample, sequenced in a study of vaccination effects on CD4 cells after COVID-19. Libraries were prepared by immunoSEQ multiplex PCR; TCRdb keeps only in-frame clonotypes and omits some of them. The table has some 24,000 clones, around 69% seen once. No cognate antigen is known for these TCRs. The sequences come from CD4+ T cells from PBMCs cultured with SARS-CoV-2 spike peptides, collected before COVID-19 vaccination. These receptors all stem from a human donor who had a prior SARS-CoV-2 infection. The CDR3 runs from the conserved cysteine through the conserved F or W. Fields, in order: D gene, J gene, V gene, clone size, CDR3 protein, CDR3 DNA. A D gene is named only where the DNA matches it firmly. Clone size is not always given. Where it is, it says once, few, many or a class for expanded clones.

TRBD1 | TRBJ2-3 | TRBV5-1 | once | CASSLVGGAQSDTQYF | TGCGCCAGCAGCTTGGTAGGGGGCGCCCAATCCGATACGCAGTATTTT
- | TRBJ2-5 | TRBV9 | - | CASSVATAYQETQYF | TGTGCCAGCAGCGTAGCGACGGCGTACCAAGAGACCCAGTACTTC
- | TRBJ2-7 | TRBV20-1 | - | CSASLRGEQYF | TGCAGTGCTTCGCTCAGGGGCGAGCAGTACTTC
- | TRBJ2-7 | TRBV12-3/TRBV12-4 | - | CASSRDGSYEQYF | TGTGCCAGCAGTCGGGACGGCTCCTACGAGCAGTACTTC
- | TRBJ1-2 | TRBV7-9 | - | CASSLGGQYYGYTF | TGTGCCAGCAGCTTAGGAGGACAGTACTATGGCTACACCTTC
TRBD1 | TRBJ2-3 | TRBV6-1 | - | CASSARTGGGTDTQYF | TGTGCCAGCAGTGCGAGGACAGGGGGGGGCACAGATACGCAGTATTTT
- | TRBJ1-2 | TRBV4-2 | - | CASSQDLGGPPLNYGYTF | TGTGCCAGCAGCCAAGATTTGGGAGGCCCACCTCTTAACTATGGCTACACCTTC
- | TRBJ2-2 | TRBV7-3 | - | CASSLQDTGELFF | TGTGCCAGCAGCTTACAAGACACCGGGGAGCTGTTTTTT
- | TRBJ1-2 | TRBV19 | - | CASSISGPFYGYTF | TGTGCCAGTAGTATCTCCGGGCCCTTCTATGGCTACACCTTC
- | TRBJ1-1 | TRBV5-1 | few | CASSLMGLTNTEAFF | TGCGCCAGCAGCTTGATGGGCCTAACGAACACTGAAGCTTTCTTT
- | TRBJ1-1 | TRBV5-1 | - | CASSLIGRNTEAFF | TGCGCCAGCAGCTTGATCGGCAGAAACACTGAAGCTTTCTTT
- | TRBJ2-7 | TRBV2 | - | CASSAEPLFSEQYF | TGTGCCAGCAGCGCGGAACCGCTCTTTTCCGAGCAGTACTTC
TRBD1 | TRBJ1-2 | TRBV27 | - | CASSSQRTGYGYTF | TGTGCCAGCAGTTCCCAAAGGACAGGGTATGGCTACACCTTC
TRBD1 | TRBJ1-1 | TRBV11-3 | - | CASTVTGADTEAFF | TGTGCCAGCACCGTGACAGGGGCAGACACTGAAGCTTTCTTT
TRBD2 | TRBJ2-1 | TRBV7-2 | - | CASSLAGGYNEQFF | TGTGCCAGCAGCTTAGCGGGGGGGTACAATGAGCAGTTCTTC
- | TRBJ2-7 | TRBV4-3 | once | CASSARTDGYEQYF | TGCGCCAGCAGTGCGAGGACTGATGGCTACGAGCAGTACTTC
- | TRBJ1-2 | TRBV6-2/TRBV6-3 | - | CASSYDASSAGYTF | TGTGCCAGCAGTTACGACGCCAGTTCGGCTGGCTACACCTTC
- | TRBJ2-7 | TRBV18 | - | CASSPAGERQYF | TGTGCCAGCTCACCCGCAGGGGAGCGCCAGTACTTC
- | TRBJ2-5 | TRBV5-4 | - | CASSLDREETQYF | TGTGCCAGCAGCTTGGACCGCGAAGAAACCCAGTACTTC
TRBD1 | TRBJ1-2 | TRBV6-5 | - | CASSRTGYNGYTF | TGTGCCAGCAGCCGGACAGGGTACAATGGCTACACCTTC
- | TRBJ2-1 | TRBV6-4 | - | CASSDSSSGKKFF | TGTGCCAGCAGTGACTCGAGTAGTGGAAAAAAGTTCTTC
TRBD2 | TRBJ2-1 | TRBV24-1 | - | CATSGGLAGDSYNEQFF | TGTGCCACCAGTGGGGGACTAGCGGGGGACTCCTACAATGAGCAGTTCTTC
- | TRBJ1-3 | TRBV7-9 | - | CASSQNVGNTIYF | TGTGCCAGCAGCCAAAATGTGGGAAACACCATATATTTT
- | TRBJ1-2 | TRBV27 | - | CASSPPGTNYGYTF | TGTGCCAGCAGTCCTCCCGGGACAAACTATGGCTACACCTTC
- | TRBJ1-2 | TRBV2 | - | CASSSTRHDGYTF | TGTGCCAGCAGTTCGACACGTCACGATGGCTACACCTTC
- | TRBJ2-5 | TRBV18 | - | CASSPRFGTQETQYF | TGTGCCAGCTCACCACGGTTTGGGACCCAAGAGACCCAGTACTTC
TRBD2 | TRBJ2-7 | TRBV10-1 | - | CASRPGLTDYEQYF | TGCGCCAGCAGACCGGGACTAACTGACTACGAGCAGTACTTC
TRBD1 | TRBJ2-7 | TRBV5-1 | few | CASSSLTGGETYEQYF | TGCGCCAGCAGCTCACTAACAGGGGGCGAGACCTACGAGCAGTACTTC
- | TRBJ1-1 | TRBV11-3 | - | CASSLDQNTEAFF | TGTGCCAGCAGCTTAGATCAGAACACTGAAGCTTTCTTT
- | TRBJ2-7 | TRBV12-3/TRBV12-4 | - | CASREGDSYEQYF | TGTGCCAGCAGAGAGGGGGACTCCTACGAGCAGTACTTC
- | TRBJ1-3 | TRBV19 | - | CASTARRATIYF | TGTGCCAGTACGGCCAGAAGGGCCACCATATATTTT
- | TRBJ2-7 | TRBV9 | - | CASSAPSGGGSPYEQYF | TGTGCCAGCAGCGCGCCCTCAGGGGGCGGGAGCCCCTACGAGCAGTACTTC
- | TRBJ2-2 | TRBV5-1 | - | CASSLEPGRIGELFF | TGCGCCAGCAGCTTGGAACCGGGTAGAATCGGGGAGCTGTTTTTT
TRBD1 | TRBJ2-2 | TRBV7-9 | - | CASSPPGTGGTGELFF | TGTGCCAGCAGCCCCCCCGGGACAGGGGGCACCGGGGAGCTGTTTTTT
- | TRBJ1-3 | TRBV7-2 | - | CASSPTLSGNTIYF | TGTGCCAGCAGTCCAACACTCTCTGGAAACACCATATATTTT
- | TRBJ1-4 | TRBV6-5 | few | CASSRTRDIDEKLFF | TGTGCCAGCAGTCGGACCCGGGACATCGATGAAAAACTGTTTTTT
- | TRBJ1-1 | TRBV5-1 | - | CASSPSRGGLDTEAFF | TGCGCCAGCAGCCCATCCCGGGGTGGGCTGGACACTGAAGCTTTCTTT
- | TRBJ2-7 | TRBV9 | - | CASTPGDSTYEQYF | TGTGCCAGCACCCCGGGGGATAGCACCTACGAGCAGTACTTC
TRBD2 | TRBJ2-1 | TRBV2 | - | CASTSREFDEQFF | TGTGCCAGCACCTCGCGGGAGTTTGATGAGCAGTTCTTC
TRBD2 | TRBJ2-2 | TRBV5-8 | - | CASRKESAGAENTGELFF | TGTGCCAGCAGAAAAGAAAGTGCGGGAGCGGAGAACACCGGGGAGCTGTTTTTT
TRBD1 | TRBJ1-1 | TRBV18 | - | CASSLSGQKNTEAFF | TGTGCCAGCTCACTTTCGGGACAGAAGAACACTGAAGCTTTCTTT
- | TRBJ1-2 | TRBV5-1 | - | CASSLIQWPYGYTF | TGCGCCAGCAGCTTGATCCAGTGGCCCTATGGCTACACCTTC
- | TRBJ2-7 | TRBV5-1 | - | CASSLEPTGSSYEQYF | TGCGCCAGCAGCTTGGAACCTACAGGGTCAAGCTACGAGCAGTACTTC
- | TRBJ1-5 | TRBV6-1 | - | CASSDSGNQPQHF | TGTGCCAGCAGTGATTCAGGTAATCAGCCCCAGCATTTT
TRBD1 | TRBJ1-1 | TRBV5-6 | - | CASSLQGAFGDTEAFF | TGTGCCAGCAGCTTACAGGGGGCCTTCGGCGACACTGAAGCTTTCTTT
TRBD2 | TRBJ2-2 | TRBV2 | few | CASGGLGNTGELFF | TGTGCCAGCGGCGGACTAGGGAACACCGGGGAGCTGTTTTTT
TRBD2 | TRBJ2-1 | TRBV6-5 | - | CASGDWTSGNNEQFF | TGTGCCAGCGGGGATTGGACTAGCGGGAACAATGAGCAGTTCTTC
TRBD2 | TRBJ2-3 | TRBV20-1 | - | CSASYRGGGTDTQYF | TGCAGTGCTAGTTATCGCGGGGGGGGCACAGATACGCAGTATTTT
- | TRBJ2-2 | TRBV3-1/TRBV3-2 | - | CASSQVGTGELFF | TGTGCCAGCAGCCAAGTAGGGACCGGGGAGCTGTTTTTT
- | TRBJ2-1 | TRBV6-1 | - | CASSDVGLSSYNEQFF | TGTGCCAGCAGTGACGTGGGGTTGAGCTCCTACAATGAGCAGTTCTTC
TRBD1 | TRBJ1-2 | TRBV28 | once | CASGQGFYGYTF | TGTGCCAGCGGACAGGGCTTCTATGGCTACACCTTC
- | TRBJ2-5 | TRBV5-1 | - | CASSFSPGGQETQYF | TGCGCCAGCAGCTTTAGTCCCGGAGGGCAAGAGACCCAGTACTTC
- | TRBJ1-3 | TRBV28 | few | CASSPLSSRSGNTIYF | TGTGCCAGTTCCCCTCTGAGCTCCCGCTCTGGAAACACCATATATTTT
- | TRBJ2-1 | TRBV5-1 | - | CASSAVFGEQFF | TGCGCCAGCAGCGCCGTTTTCGGCGAGCAGTTCTTC
TRBD1 | TRBJ2-5 | TRBV19 | - | CASSRDRGETQYF | TGTGCCAGTAGTCGGGACAGGGGCGAGACCCAGTACTTC
TRBD1 | TRBJ2-3 | TRBV24-1 | - | CATSEFGTGQDDTDTQYF | TGTGCCACCAGTGAATTTGGAACGGGACAGGACGACACAGATACGCAGTATTTT
TRBD2 | TRBJ2-5 | TRBV7-3 | - | CASSFASGYTQYF | TGTGCCAGCAGCTTCGCTAGCGGGTATACCCAGTACTTC
- | TRBJ2-3 | TRBV29-1 | - | CSVGGGRDTQYF | TGCAGCGTTGGTGGTGGACGAGATACGCAGTATTTT
- | TRBJ2-1 | TRBV2 | - | CASSPNRYNEQFF | TGTGCCAGCAGTCCGAACAGGTACAATGAGCAGTTCTTC
TRBD2 | TRBJ2-1 | TRBV6-5 | - | CASRGLAGATREQFF | TGTGCCAGCAGGGGACTAGCGGGGGCGACTAGAGAGCAGTTCTTC